This TCR beta chain was captured in a study of T-cell memory formation after mild COVID-19. Study-level results: The appearance of some responding clones in pre-infection memory suggested that cross-reactive memory joined. Clones that contracted clustered mainly in CM and EM if CD4+ and in EMRA if CD8+.

V lost 6 bases to trimming and J lost 1 base; unmatched junction nucleotides: 10. CDR1 and CDR2 from the germline V gene are DFQATT and SNEGSKA (reference sequence). CDR3 size: 15 residues. TCRdb reanalysed the 5' RACE reads using MiXCR and keeps one entry per CDR3 protein. The sample shows around 130,000 distinct CDR3 sequences, approximately 15% of them seen only once. This clonotype was counted many times. Its target is unknown. Material for sequencing was PBMCs or a T cell subset sorted from them (not recorded which). The V call is TRBV20-1, the J call TRBJ2-7, with 9 bases identical to TRBD1. This receptor was taken from an adult woman who had mild COVID-19 (a few samples of this study predate the infection). Cell type and time point are not known. The CDR3 reads CSARSRDRASYEQYF. The CDR3 bases are TGCAGTGCCCGCTCCCGGGACAGGGCGTCCTACGAGCAGTACTTC.